This is a list of T cell receptor beta chains from one sample in a study of early T cells in non-severe SARS-CoV-2 infection. TCRdb recomputed calls from the 5' RACE reads with MiXCR, one row per CDR3 protein. In the table there are 45,000 to 75,000 distinct CDR3 sequences, roughly 13% of which are singletons. Sequencing used whole blood. The receptor set was obtained from an adult who was a healthcare worker with PCR-confirmed SARS-CoV-2 infection or an uninfected control (not recorded which). CDR3s include the opening cysteine and the closing phenylalanine or tryptophan. The D gene is left open where the match is weak. Clone size is not always given. Where it is, it says once, few, many or a class for expanded clones.

CDR3nt | CDR3aa | v_gene | abundance | len | d_gene | j_gene
TGTGCCAGCAGTTACTCGACAGGGTCTTTTGAAAACACCATATATTTT | CASSYSTGSFENTIYF | TRBV6-5 | - | 16 | TRBD1 | TRBJ1-3
TGCAGCGTTCTGACGAGATTGAACACTGAAGCTTTCTTT | CSVLTRLNTEAFF | TRBV29-1 | few | 13 | - | TRBJ1-1
TGTGCCAGCAGCCCAAGGACACACCACGAGCAGTACTTC | CASSPRTHHEQYF | TRBV7-2 | many | 13 | - | TRBJ2-7
TGTGCCAGCAGCCGGAGCGGGAGGAGCCAAGAGACCCAGTACTTC | CASSRSGRSQETQYF | TRBV5-8 | few | 15 | TRBD2 | TRBJ2-5
TGTGCCAGCAGCCAAACAGGGGACGAGCAGTACTTC | CASSQTGDEQYF | TRBV11-2 | many | 12 | TRBD1 | TRBJ2-7
TGTGCCAGCCCTACCTTGGGGCAGGGGGCCCGAAATGAGCAGTTCTTC | CASPTLGQGARNEQFF | TRBV6-5 | - | 16 | TRBD1 | TRBJ2-1
TGTGCCAGCAGCGAGGGGGACGAGACCTACGAGCAGTACTTC | CASSEGDETYEQYF | TRBV9 | - | 14 | - | TRBJ2-7
TGTGCCAGCTCACCACGGGTCCAAAACATCCAAGAGACCCAGTACTTC | CASSPRVQNIQETQYF | TRBV18 | - | 16 | - | TRBJ2-5
TGCAGCGTTGACAATGGGAATGAAAAACTGTTTTTT | CSVDNGNEKLFF | TRBV29-1 | many | 12 | - | TRBJ1-4
TGTGCTAGTGGCCAGGGACTCGGCTACACCTTC | CASGQGLGYTF | TRBV12-5 | few | 11 | - | TRBJ1-2
TGCGCCAGCAGTGAACCCCTGACGGCACACGATACGCAGTATTTT | CASSEPLTAHDTQYF | TRBV10-2 | many | 15 | - | TRBJ2-3
TGTGCCAGCAGAGAACAGGGCAACTCCTACGAGCAGTACTTC | CASREQGNSYEQYF | TRBV2 | many | 14 | - | TRBJ2-7
TGTGCCACCACTCCGGGGAGCGCCACTGAAGCTTTCTTT | CATTPGSATEAFF | TRBV3-1 | many | 13 | - | TRBJ1-1
TGTGCCAGCAGCTTATCGGGGGGCTCCTACGAGCAGTACTTC | CASSLSGGSYEQYF | TRBV11-2 | many | 14 | TRBD2 | TRBJ2-7
TGTGCCAGCAGTGAACTAGCGGGAGCCCCAGATACGCAGTATTTT | CASSELAGAPDTQYF | TRBV6-1 | many | 15 | TRBD2 | TRBJ2-3
TGTGCCAGCGCCCCGACTACTAGCGGGGATACGCAGTATTTT | CASAPTTSGDTQYF | TRBV28 | - | 14 | TRBD2 | TRBJ2-3
TGTGCCATCAGTGGACAGGAGAACACTGAAGCTTTCTTT | CAISGQENTEAFF | TRBV10-3 | few | 13 | - | TRBJ1-1
TGTGCCAGCAGCTCCACCGGGACTAGCCGGGAGACCCAGTACTTC | CASSSTGTSRETQYF | TRBV7-2 | - | 15 | TRBD2 | TRBJ2-5
TGTGCGGCAGGAACCCCTTACGAGCAGTACTTC | CAAGTPYEQYF | TRBV28 | few | 11 | - | TRBJ2-7
TGTGCCAGCACCGGGAGCGGGGGTGGAAACATTCAGTACTTC | CASTGSGGGNIQYF | TRBV28 | many | 14 | TRBD2 | TRBJ2-4
TGTGCCAGCAGCTTATCTGGACTAGCGGGAGAGCAGTACTTC | CASSLSGLAGEQYF | TRBV7-3 | many | 14 | TRBD2 | TRBJ2-7
TGTGCCAGCAGTTACTCAGCTAGGGCTGGGGCCAACGTCCTGACTTTC | CASSYSARAGANVLTF | TRBV6-5 | many | 16 | - | TRBJ2-6
TGTGCCAGCAGTGGGGGGGATAAAAACATTCAGTACTTC | CASSGGDKNIQYF | TRBV28 | few | 13 | TRBD2 | TRBJ2-4
TGTGCCAGCAGTTACACAGGACATGGCTACACCTTC | CASSYTGHGYTF | TRBV6-5 | - | 12 | - | TRBJ1-2
TGTGCCAGCAGTTTAGGAGGTGGGGAGCTGTTTTTT | CASSLGGGELFF | TRBV28 | - | 12 | - | TRBJ2-2
TGTGCCAGCGGACGGTTCGCCGGGGAGCTGTTTTTT | CASGRFAGELFF | TRBV11-2 | few | 12 | - | TRBJ2-2
TGTGCCAGCAGCCCTTACCGAGGGGGGCCTGAAGCTTTCTTT | CASSPYRGGPEAFF | TRBV7-9 | many | 14 | - | TRBJ1-1
TGCAGTGCCTTGGACAGGTGGACGCATACTGAAGCTTTCTTT | CSALDRWTHTEAFF | TRBV20-1 | many | 14 | TRBD1 | TRBJ1-1
TGTGCCATCAGTGATACTCAGGTCCCAGCGACAGGGACAAGCTACGAGCAGTACTTC | CAISDTQVPATGTSYEQYF | TRBV10-3 | many | 19 | TRBD1 | TRBJ2-7
TGTGCCAGCAGTTCCCCCGGAAGGGGGGAGACCCAGTACTTC | CASSSPGRGETQYF | TRBV28 | - | 14 | - | TRBJ2-5
TGTGCCATCAGACAGGGCAATACTGAAGCTTTCTTT | CAIRQGNTEAFF | TRBV10-3 | few | 12 | - | TRBJ1-1
TGTGCCAGCAGTTACATAGATGGCTACACCTTC | CASSYIDGYTF | TRBV6-6 | - | 11 | - | TRBJ1-2
TGCAGTGCTACCCTCAACAGACGGATGTCCTATAATTCACCCCTCCACTTT | CSATLNRRMSYNSPLHF | TRBV20-1 | once | 17 | - | TRBJ1-6
TGTGCCAGCCGAGGACTAGCGGGACACACCGGGGAGCTGTTTTTT | CASRGLAGHTGELFF | TRBV12-3/TRBV12-4 | - | 15 | TRBD2 | TRBJ2-2
TGTGCCAGCAGCACCACTACTAGCACAGATACGCAGTATTTT | CASSTTTSTDTQYF | TRBV7-2 | many | 14 | - | TRBJ2-3
TGTGCCAGCAGTTTATGGCGTCTCTCGGGGGAGCAGTACTTC | CASSLWRLSGEQYF | TRBV28 | few | 14 | - | TRBJ2-7